The 13 T cell receptor beta chains presented below share a single source sample, sequenced in a study of blood T cell repertoires in COVID-19. Generated by immunoSEQ multiplex PCR, the TCRdb table keeps only in-frame clones and is missing some. The table shows 120,000 to 150,000 clones, with more than 75% occurring only once. The sample comprised peripheral blood. These receptors were taken from a man aged 60 to 69 with active or convalescent COVID-19.

The chain is built from TRBV3-1 (or the pseudogene TRBV3-2) and TRBJ2-4; 7 positions match TRBD1. With 2 bases clipped from V and 0 bases from J, the junction kept 4 bases outside the gene matches. Germline V gives CDR1 LGHDT, CDR2 YNNKEL (reference sequence). This CDR3 has 16 amino acids. Written as DNA, the CDR3 is TGTGCCAGCAGCCAATTCCAGGGGGTAGCCAAAAACATTCAGTACTTC. This sequence encodes CASSQFQGVAKNIQYF.

This clone appeared a few times. This chain connects TRBV5-4 to TRBJ2-7; tentatively, D is TRBD1 (6 bases). V was pared by 4 bases and J by 6 bases, with 11 bases between. This CDR3 contains 12 residues. From germline, CDR1 is SGHNT and CDR2 YYREEE (reference sequence). As DNA, the CDR3 is TGTGCCAGCAGCCTCGGACAGCCCGAGCAGTACTTC. Its protein product is CASSLGQPEQYF.

CDR3 residues: CASSPHGGQETQYF. The DNA for the CDR3 is TGTGCCAGCAGTCCGCATGGAGGCCAAGAGACCCAGTACTTC. This rearrangement joins TRBV6-2 or TRBV6-3 to TRBJ2-5; D may be TRBD2 (5 bases). The CDR3 is made up of 14 amino acids. V was cut by 5 bases and J by 1 base, with 11 bases left in between. Germline values: CDR1 MNHEY, CDR2 SVGEGT.

The rearrangement joins TRBV29-1 to TRBJ1-2; D is perhaps TRBD1 (6 bases). Per germline, CDR1 SQVTM and CDR2 ANQGSEA. Trimming took off 5 bases at V and 2 bases at J, with 21 bases between the two ends. The CDR3 totals 16 residues. The CDR3 nucleotides read TGCAGCGTTCTTTCCGTTGGAACAGGGATGAACTATGGCTACACCTTC. It translates to CSVLSVGTGMNYGYTF.

J is TRBJ2-1 and V is TRBV9; 8 bases match TRBD2. The CDR3 sequence is 15 residues long. Germline CDR1 SGDLS, CDR2 YYNGEE. V lost 2 bases and J lost 3; bases outside the gene matches: 4. This CDR3 reads CASSVTGTSYNEQFF. The CDR3 region has the DNA TGTGCCAGCAGCGTTACCGGGACTAGCTACAATGAGCAGTTCTTC.

The CDR3 reads CASSIQGASRTEAFF. The DNA for the CDR3 is TGTGCCAGCAGTATACAGGGGGCGTCGAGAACTGAAGCTTTCTTT. The rearrangement joins TRBV2 to TRBJ1-1, with TRBD1 identical over 9 bases. V shed 5 bases, J shed 5 bases, and the junction held 9 bases outside the gene matches. The CDR3 length is 15 residues. Germline loops: CDR1 SNHLY, CDR2 FYNNEI.

This chain uses TRBV30 with TRBJ2-7; 7 nucleotides match TRBD2. Germline CDR1 and CDR2: GTSNPN and SVGIG (reference sequence). The CDR3 totals 13 residues. The CDR3 nucleotides read TGTGGTCGGTGTGGGGGGAGGGCCAACGAGCAGTACTTC. Amino acid sequence: CGRCGGRANEQYF.

J is TRBJ1-2 and V is TRBV10-3, with 7 bases aligning to TRBD1. This CDR3 is built from 13 residues. Trimming took 6 bases from V and 11 from J; bases not matched to a gene: 12. Germline V gene sequence: CDR1 ENHRY, CDR2 SYGVKD. The CDR3 sequence: CAISVDRPRAYTF. The CDR3 DNA follows: TGTGCCATCAGCGTGGACAGGCCTCGTGCTTACACCTTC.

The sample holds one count of this clone. This chain uses TRBV6-5 with TRBJ2-4, with TRBD2 identical over 14 bases. Trimming took 5 bases from V and 8 from J; bases not matched to a gene: 5. The CDR3 is 15 amino acids. Germline assignment: CDR1 MNHEY and CDR2 SVGAGI. In DNA, the CDR3 is TGTGCCAGCAGTAGACGACTAGCGGGAGGGTACATTCAGTACTTC. Translation gives CASSRRLAGGYIQYF.

The chain is built from TRBV11-3 and TRBJ1-3, with D tentatively TRBD1 (5 bases). Germline V gene data show CDR1 as SGHNT and CDR2 as YENEEA. CDR3 size: 15 residues. V was trimmed by 2 bases and J by 0 bases, leaving 8 bases between them. The CDR3 region is CASSLSTDSGNTIYF. CDR3 sequence (DNA): TGTGCCAGCAGCTTATCGACAGACTCTGGAAACACCATATATTTT.

The chain is built from TRBV27 and TRBJ2-1, with TRBD2 identical over 7 bases. Trimming cost V 3 bases and J 2 bases; bases outside gene matches: 7. The CDR3 has 16 residues. Per germline, CDR1 MNHEY and CDR2 SMNVEV (reference sequence). Here the CDR3 reads CASSLGGGGTYNEQFF. In nucleotides, the CDR3 is TGTGCCAGCAGTTTGGGCGGGGGAGGCACCTACAATGAGCAGTTCTTC.

The J gene is TRBJ1-3, the V gene TRBV2; D gene ambiguous. The CDR3 runs to 13 residues. CDR1 and CDR2 from the germline V gene are SNHLY and FYNNEI. The V and J ends lost 0 bases and 3 bases respectively, with 3 bases between them. The CDR3 reads CASSEANGNTIYF. CDR3 bases: TGTGCCAGCAGTGAAGCTAATGGAAACACCATATATTTT.

V and J are TRBV29-1 and TRBJ1-2, with 7 nucleotides matching TRBD1. The V segment lost 6 bases and the J segment 7 bases; nucleotides outside the gene matches: 11. The CDR3 extends over 13 amino acids. Germline V gene data show CDR1 as SQVTM and CDR2 as ANQGSEA. CDR3 region: CSVVTGVWGGYTF. CDR3 bases: TGCAGCGTGGTCACAGGGGTTTGGGGTGGCTACACCTTC.